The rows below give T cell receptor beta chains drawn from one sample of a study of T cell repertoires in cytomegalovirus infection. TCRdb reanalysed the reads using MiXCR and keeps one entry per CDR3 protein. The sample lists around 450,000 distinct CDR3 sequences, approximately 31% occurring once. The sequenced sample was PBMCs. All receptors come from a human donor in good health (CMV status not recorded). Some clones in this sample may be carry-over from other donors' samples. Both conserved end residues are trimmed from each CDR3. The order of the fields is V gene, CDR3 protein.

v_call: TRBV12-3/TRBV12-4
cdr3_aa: ASSFFGTGWTDTQY

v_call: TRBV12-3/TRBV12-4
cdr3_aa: ASTLAGLANEKLF

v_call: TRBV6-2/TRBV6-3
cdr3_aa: ASSDRESYEQY

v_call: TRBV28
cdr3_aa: ASSTSSGGIFQPQH

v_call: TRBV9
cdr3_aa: ASSVLGNSGANVLT

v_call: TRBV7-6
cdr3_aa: ASSLGGPTGGNEQF

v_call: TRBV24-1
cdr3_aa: ATSDRLAGANVLT

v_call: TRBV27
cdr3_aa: ASSLSSTPYYNSPLH

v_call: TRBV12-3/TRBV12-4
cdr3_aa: ASNVGGRRTQY

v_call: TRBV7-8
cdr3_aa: ASSLTASNYGYT

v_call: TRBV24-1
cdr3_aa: ATSDPRGGDTEAF

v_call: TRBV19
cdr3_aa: ASSKGAEKNIQY

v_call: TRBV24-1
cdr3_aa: ATSDFERTGVEKLF

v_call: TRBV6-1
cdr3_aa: ATMREQRANVLT

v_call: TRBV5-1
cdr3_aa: ASSFDSRSQSSGANVLT

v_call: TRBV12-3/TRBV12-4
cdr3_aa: ASSLLLGEQY

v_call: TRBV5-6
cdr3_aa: ASSLGPAGTGLNTEAF

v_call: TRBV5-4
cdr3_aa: ASSAKSPDYGYT

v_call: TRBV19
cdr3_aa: ASGSGGPYGYT

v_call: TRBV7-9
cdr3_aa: ASSFGVGGYNSPLH

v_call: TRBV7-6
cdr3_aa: ASSLAGNYEQY

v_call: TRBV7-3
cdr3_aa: ASSPLTGIYEQY

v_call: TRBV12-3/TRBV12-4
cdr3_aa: ASSPGQGDYEQY

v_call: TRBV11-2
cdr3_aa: ASRINQGTSVSTIY

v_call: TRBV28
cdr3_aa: ASSSPAEVRETQY

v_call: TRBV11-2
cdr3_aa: ASSLSFEKLF

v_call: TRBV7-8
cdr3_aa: ASSLGQGGFEGGYT

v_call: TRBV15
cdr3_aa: ATSREPQETQY

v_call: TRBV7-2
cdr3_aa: ASKGLGAGNEKLF

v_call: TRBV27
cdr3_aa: ASSSTGAVTEAF

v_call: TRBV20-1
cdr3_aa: SAPRQATYEQY

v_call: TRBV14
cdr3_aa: ASSLLTGGMDTQY

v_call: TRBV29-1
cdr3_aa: SAQTYQETQY

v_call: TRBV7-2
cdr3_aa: ASSQLQGEPYNSPLH

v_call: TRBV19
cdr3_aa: ASTLEPATPIEPQH

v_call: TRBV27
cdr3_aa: ASSPRSLRVSYEQY

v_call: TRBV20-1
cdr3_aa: SARGLAAKFNEQF

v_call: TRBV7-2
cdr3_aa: ASSLLAGGPSGELF

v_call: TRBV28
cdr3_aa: ASSISAGGYEQY

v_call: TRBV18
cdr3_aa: ASSSRQGAYNEQF

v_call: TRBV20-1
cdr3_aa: SARDPTWPASNQPQH

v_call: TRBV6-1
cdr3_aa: ASSSSGESEQY

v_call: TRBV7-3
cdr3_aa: ASSPTGNHEQY

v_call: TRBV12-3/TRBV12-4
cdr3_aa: ASSPRTGANVLT

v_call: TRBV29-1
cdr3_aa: SVGRTVPNYGYT

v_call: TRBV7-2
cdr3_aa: ASSFYGISGNTIY

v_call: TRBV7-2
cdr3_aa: ASRRGPDTIY

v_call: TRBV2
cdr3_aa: ASSGTGNQAQH

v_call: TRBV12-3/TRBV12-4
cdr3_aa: ASSFVRKTGELF

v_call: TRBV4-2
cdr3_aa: ASSPRTDQNTEAF

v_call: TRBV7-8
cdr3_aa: ASSLEAATGEQF

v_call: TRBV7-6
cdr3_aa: ASSLNSGTSGETQY

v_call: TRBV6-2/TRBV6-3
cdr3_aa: ASRRQGETGELF

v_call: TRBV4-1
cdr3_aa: ASSQDRQTNTEAF

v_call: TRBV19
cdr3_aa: ASRRQGRETQY

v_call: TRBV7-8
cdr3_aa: ASSLMVTGELF

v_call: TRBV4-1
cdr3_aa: ASSQDAGVYEQY